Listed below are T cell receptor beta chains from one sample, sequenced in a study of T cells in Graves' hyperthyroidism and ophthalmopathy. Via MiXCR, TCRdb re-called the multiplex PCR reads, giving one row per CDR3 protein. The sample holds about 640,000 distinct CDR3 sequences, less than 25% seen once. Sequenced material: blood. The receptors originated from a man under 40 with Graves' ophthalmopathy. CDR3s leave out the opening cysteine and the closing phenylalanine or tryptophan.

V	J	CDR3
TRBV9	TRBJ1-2	ASSSSTDSYGYT
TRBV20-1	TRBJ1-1	SAPGQALGEAF
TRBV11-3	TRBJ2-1	ASSQESTSGKVQF
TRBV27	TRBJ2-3	ASSSRAGITDTQY
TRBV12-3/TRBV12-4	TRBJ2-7	ASSEGLFDEQY
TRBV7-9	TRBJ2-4	ASSLALAGVRAKNIQY
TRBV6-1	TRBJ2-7	ASSQGHEQY
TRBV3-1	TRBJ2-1	ASSQVDRGLSEQF
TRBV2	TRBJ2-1	ASSPGASGEQF
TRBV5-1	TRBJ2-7	ASSSRFPSGSVDEQY
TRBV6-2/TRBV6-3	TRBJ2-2	ASSSYAGAGELF
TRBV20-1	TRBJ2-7	SARDNLAISSYEQY
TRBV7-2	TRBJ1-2	ASSAFRTAWGYT
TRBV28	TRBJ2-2	ATLTGTAGELF
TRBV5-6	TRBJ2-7	ASTRGVSHEQY
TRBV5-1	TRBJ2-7	ASSLEATSGDRGTYEQY
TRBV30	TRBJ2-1	AWKESRREDPYNEQF
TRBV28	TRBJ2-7	ATTTRTGRSHEQY
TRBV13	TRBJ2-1	ASSLFGGQPFRSYNEQF
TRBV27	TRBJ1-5	ASSFTGVGQPQH
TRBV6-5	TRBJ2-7	ASSYATSYEQY
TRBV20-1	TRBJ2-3	GLRTDTQY
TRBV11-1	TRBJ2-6	ASSLGNSGANVLT
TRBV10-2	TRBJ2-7	ASTSEFGGGSYEQY
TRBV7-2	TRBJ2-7	AIRGRADYEQY
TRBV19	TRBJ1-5	ASSIVGKGNQPQH
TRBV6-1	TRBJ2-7	ASWTGRDEQY
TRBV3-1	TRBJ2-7	ASSDSGRSPEQY
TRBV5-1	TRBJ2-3	ASSSGQGAFVDTQY
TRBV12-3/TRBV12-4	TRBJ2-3	ASRPGLHTDTQY
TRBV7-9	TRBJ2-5	ASSLPLGREPGETQY
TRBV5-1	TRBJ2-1	ASSLDRYNEQF